The entry that follows covers one TCR beta chain sequence. As yet, its antigen is unknown. This specimen comes from a study of cytomegalovirus exposure and HLA in healthy donors. The V segment lost 2 bases and the J segment 6 bases; nucleotides outside the gene matches: 6. CDR3 length equals 15 residues. Germline CDR1 and CDR2: MDHEN and SYDVKM. Profiled with immunoSEQ multiplex PCR; TCRdb holds only in-frame clones, not every one. The sample consists of about 260,000 clones, roughly 88% of them appearing once. Study-wide results and caveats: Cytomegalovirus-associated status was assigned to about 160 TCR beta chains. Rare TCR sequences dominated, though some public TCRs recurred in many donors.

This rearrangement joins TRBV28 to TRBJ2-1, with 8 bases that match TRBD2. Sequenced: PBMCs. The receptor comes from a woman aged 25 to 45 in good health and CMV-seronegative. The CDR3 sequence is CASSLTSGGRNEQFF. DNA for the CDR3: TGTGCCAGCAGTTTAACTAGCGGAGGCCGCAATGAGCAGTTCTTC.